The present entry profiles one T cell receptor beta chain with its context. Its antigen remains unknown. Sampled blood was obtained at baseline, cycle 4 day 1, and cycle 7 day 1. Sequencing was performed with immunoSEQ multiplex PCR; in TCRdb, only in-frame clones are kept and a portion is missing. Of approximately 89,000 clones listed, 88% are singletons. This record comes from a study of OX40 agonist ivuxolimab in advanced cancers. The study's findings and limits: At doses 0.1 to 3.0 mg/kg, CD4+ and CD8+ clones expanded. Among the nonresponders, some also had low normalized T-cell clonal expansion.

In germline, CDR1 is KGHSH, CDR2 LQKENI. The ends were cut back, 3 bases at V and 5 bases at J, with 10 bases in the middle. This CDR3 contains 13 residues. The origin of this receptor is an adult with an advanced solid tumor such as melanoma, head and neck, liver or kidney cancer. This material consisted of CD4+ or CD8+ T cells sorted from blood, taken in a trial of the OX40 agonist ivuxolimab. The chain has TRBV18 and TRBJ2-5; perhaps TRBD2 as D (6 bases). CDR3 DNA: TGTGCCAGCTCACCTTTGGAGGGGGAGACCCAGTACTTC. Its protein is CASSPLEGETQYF.